This T cell receptor (beta chain) was sequenced for a study of response to subunit inactivated influenza vaccine. General study results and limits: Authors suggested each seasonal influenza vaccination recruits few new T cells.

A few counts support this clonotype. Its specificity is unknown. The germline V and J ends were trimmed by 8 bases and 4 bases, with 17 bases remaining between them. The CDR3 totals 14 residues. A single record per CDR3 protein comes from TCRdb applying MiXCR to the RT-PCR reads. The table has more than 450,000 distinct CDR3 sequences, roughly 10% seen once. Here the sequenced sample was PBMCs from blood, taken on the day of vaccination. The clonotype comes from a man aged 45-65 years who received an inactivated influenza vaccine. The rearrangement links TRBV12-3 or TRBV12-4 to TRBJ2-5; D is possibly TRBD1 (6 bases). The CDR3 DNA sequence: TGTGCCAGCCGGGCGTACAGGGACGGAGAGACCCAGTACTTC. Encoded protein: CASRAYRDGETQYF.